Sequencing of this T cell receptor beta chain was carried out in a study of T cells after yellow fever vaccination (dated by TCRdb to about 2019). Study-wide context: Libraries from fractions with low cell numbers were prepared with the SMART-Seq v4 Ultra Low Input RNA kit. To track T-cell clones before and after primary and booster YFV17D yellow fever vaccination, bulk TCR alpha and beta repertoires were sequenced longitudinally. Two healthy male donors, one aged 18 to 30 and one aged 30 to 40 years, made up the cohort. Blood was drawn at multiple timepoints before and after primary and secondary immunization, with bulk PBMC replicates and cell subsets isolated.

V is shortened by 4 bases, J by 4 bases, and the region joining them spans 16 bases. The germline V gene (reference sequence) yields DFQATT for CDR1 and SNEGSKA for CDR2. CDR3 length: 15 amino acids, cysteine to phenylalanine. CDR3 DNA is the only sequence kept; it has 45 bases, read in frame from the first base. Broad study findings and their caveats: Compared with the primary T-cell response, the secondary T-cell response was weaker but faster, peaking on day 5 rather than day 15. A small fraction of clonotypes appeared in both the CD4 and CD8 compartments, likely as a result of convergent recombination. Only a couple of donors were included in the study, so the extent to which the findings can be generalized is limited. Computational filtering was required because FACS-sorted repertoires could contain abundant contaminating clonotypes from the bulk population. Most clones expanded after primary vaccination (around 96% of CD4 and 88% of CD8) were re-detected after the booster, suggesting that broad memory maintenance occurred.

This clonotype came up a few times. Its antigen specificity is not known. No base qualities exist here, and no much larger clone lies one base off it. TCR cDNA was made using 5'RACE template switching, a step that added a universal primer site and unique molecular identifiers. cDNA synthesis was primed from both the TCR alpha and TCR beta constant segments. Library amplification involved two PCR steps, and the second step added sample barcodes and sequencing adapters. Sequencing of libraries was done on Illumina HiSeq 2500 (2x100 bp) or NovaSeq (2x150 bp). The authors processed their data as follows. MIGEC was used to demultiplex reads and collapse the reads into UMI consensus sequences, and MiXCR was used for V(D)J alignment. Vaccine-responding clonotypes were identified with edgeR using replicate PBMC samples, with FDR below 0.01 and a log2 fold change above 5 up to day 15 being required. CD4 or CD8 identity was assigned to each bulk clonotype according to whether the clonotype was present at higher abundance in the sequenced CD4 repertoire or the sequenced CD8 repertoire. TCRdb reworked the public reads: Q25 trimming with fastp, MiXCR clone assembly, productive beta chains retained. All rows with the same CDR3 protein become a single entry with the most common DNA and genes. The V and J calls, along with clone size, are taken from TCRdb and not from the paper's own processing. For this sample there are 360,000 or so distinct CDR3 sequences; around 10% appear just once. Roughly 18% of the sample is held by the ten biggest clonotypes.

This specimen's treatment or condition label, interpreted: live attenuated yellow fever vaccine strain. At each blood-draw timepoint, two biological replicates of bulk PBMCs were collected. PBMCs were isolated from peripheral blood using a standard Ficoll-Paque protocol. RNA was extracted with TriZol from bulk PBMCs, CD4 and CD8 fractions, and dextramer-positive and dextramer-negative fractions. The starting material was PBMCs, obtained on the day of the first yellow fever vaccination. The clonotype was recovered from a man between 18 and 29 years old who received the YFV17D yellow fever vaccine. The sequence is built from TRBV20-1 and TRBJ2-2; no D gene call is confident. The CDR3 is CSANMARRGTGELFF. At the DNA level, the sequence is TGCAGTGCTAATATGGCCCGTCGCGGCACCGGGGAGCTGTTTTTT.